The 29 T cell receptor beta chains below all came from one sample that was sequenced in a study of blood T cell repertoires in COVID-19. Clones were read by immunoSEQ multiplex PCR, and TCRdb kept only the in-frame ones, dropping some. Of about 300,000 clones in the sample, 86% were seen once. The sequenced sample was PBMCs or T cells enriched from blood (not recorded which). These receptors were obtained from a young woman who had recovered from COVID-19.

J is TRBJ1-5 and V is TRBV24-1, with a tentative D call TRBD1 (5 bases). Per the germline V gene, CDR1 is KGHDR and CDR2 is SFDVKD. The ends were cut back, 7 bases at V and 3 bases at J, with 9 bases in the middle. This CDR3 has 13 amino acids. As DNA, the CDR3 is TGTGCCACCAGCACAGGACCCAATCAGCCCCAGCATTTT. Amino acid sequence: CATSTGPNQPQHF.

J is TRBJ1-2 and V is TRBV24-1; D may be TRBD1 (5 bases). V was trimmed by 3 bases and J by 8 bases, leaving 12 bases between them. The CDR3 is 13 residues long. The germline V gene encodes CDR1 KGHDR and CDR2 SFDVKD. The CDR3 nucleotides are TGTGCCACCAGTGATGTCAGGGATAAGGGCTACACCTTC. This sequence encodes CATSDVRDKGYTF.

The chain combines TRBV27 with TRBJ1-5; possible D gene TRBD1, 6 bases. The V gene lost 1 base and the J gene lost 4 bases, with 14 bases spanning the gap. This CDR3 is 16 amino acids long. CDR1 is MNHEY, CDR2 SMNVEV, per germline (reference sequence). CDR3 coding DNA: TGTGCCAGCAGTTTATACCCAGGGGTAGGTAATCAGCCCCAGCATTTT. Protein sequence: CASSLYPGVGNQPQHF.

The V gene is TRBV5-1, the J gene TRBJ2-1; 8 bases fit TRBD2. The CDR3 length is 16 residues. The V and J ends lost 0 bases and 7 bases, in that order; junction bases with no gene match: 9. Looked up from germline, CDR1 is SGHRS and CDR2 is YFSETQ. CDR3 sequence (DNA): TGCGCCAGCAGCTTGGCCGCGGGCGGGGGGTGGAATGAGCAGTTCTTC. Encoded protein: CASSLAAGGGWNEQFF.

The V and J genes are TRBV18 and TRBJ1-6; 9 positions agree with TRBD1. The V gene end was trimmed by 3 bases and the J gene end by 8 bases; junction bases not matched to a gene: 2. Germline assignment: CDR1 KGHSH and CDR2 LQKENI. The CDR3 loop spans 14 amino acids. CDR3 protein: CASSPGQGYSPLHF. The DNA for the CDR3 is TGTGCCAGCTCACCTGGACAGGGGTATTCACCCCTCCACTTT.

The CDR3 sequence: CASSQSPGVAKNIQYF. CDR3 nucleotide sequence: TGTGCCAGCAGCCAATCACCCGGGGTAGCCAAAAACATTCAGTACTTC. This sequence joins TRBV3-1 (or the pseudogene TRBV3-2) and TRBJ2-4, with TRBD2 as a possible D gene (5 bases). The CDR3 covers 16 residues. The V gene's germline CDR1 is LGHDT and CDR2 YNNKEL (reference sequence). Trimming shortened V by 2 bases and J by 0 bases, and 11 bases separated the two germline ends.

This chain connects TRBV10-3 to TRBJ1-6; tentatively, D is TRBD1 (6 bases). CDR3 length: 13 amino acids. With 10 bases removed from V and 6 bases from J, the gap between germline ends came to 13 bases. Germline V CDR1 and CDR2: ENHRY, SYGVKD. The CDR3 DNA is TGTGCCACGGAGGGGGGGACTAATTCACCCCTCCACTTT. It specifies CATEGGTNSPLHF.

The chain's CDR3 is CASSRTRRSGANVLTF. CDR3 nucleotide sequence: TGTGCCAGCAGCCGTACTCGCCGCTCTGGGGCCAACGTCCTGACTTTC. The rearrangement joins TRBV7-9 to TRBJ2-6; D uncertain. With 5 bases removed from V and 0 bases from J, the gap between germline ends came to 11 bases. This CDR3 region has 16 residues. Per the germline V gene, CDR1 is SEHNR and CDR2 is FQNEAQ (reference sequence).

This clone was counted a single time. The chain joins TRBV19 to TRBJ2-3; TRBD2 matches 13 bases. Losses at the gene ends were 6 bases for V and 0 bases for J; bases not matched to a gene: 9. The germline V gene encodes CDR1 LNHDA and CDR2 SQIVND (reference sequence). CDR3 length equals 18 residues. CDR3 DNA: TGTGCCAGTAGCCAAACTAGCGGGGGGGCCGCTAGCACAGATACGCAGTATTTT. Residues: CASSQTSGGAASTDTQYF. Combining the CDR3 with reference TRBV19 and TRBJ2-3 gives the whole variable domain DGGITQSPKYLFRKEGQNVTLSCEQNLNHDAMYWYRQDPGQGLRLIYYSQIVNDFQKGDIAEGYSVSREKKESFPLTVTSAQKNPTAFYLCASSQTSGGAASTDTQYFGPGTRLTVL.

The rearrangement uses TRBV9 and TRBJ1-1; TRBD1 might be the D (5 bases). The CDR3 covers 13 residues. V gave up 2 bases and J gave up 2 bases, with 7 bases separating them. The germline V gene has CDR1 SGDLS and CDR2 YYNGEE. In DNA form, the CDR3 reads TGTGCCAGCAGCGTGGACACCAACACTGAAGCTTTCTTT. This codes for CASSVDTNTEAFF.

CDR3: CASSYDKQGNTIYF. The CDR3, as DNA: TGCGCCAGCAGCTATGACAAGCAAGGAAACACCATATATTTT. The V and J genes are TRBV5-1 and TRBJ1-3; D is unclear. The germline gives CDR1 SGHRS, CDR2 YFSETQ. V was clipped by 3 bases and J by 4 bases, with 11 bases between them. CDR3 size: 14 residues.

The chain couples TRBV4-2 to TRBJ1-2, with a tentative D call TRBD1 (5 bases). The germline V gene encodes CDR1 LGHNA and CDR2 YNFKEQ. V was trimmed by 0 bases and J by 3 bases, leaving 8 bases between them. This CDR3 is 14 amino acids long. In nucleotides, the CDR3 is TGTGCCAGCAGCCAAGATGCGGGGGACTATGGCTACACCTTC. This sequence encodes CASSQDAGDYGYTF.

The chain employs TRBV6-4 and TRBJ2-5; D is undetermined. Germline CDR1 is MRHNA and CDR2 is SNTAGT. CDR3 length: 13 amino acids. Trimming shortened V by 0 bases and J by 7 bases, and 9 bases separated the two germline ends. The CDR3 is CASSDSLSGTQYF. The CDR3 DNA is TGTGCCAGCAGTGACTCCCTGTCGGGGACCCAGTACTTC.

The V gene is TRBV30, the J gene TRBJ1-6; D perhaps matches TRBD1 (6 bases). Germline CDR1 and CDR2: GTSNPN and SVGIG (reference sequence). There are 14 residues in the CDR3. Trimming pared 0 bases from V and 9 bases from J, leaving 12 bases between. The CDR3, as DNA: TGTGCCTGGAGTGTCTCGGGGGGCAGTTCACCCCTCCACTTT. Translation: CAWSVSGGSSPLHF.

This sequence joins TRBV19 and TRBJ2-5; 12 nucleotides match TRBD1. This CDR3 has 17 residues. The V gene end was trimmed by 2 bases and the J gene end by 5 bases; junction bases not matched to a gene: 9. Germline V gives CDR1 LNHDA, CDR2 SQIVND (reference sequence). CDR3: CASSILPGTGGRETQYF. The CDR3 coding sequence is TGTGCCAGTAGTATACTCCCCGGGACAGGGGGCAGGGAGACCCAGTACTTC.

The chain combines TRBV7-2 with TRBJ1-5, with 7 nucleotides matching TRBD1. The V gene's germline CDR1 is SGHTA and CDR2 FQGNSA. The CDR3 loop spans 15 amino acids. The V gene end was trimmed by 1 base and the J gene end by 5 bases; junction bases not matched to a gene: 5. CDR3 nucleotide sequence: TGTGCCAGCAGCTTAGTGGTACAGGGGTATCAGCCCCAGCATTTT. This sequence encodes CASSLVVQGYQPQHF.

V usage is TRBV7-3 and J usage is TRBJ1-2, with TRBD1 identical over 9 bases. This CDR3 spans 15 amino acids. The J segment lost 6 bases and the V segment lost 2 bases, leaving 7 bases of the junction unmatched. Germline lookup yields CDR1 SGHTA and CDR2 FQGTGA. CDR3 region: CASSLEGTGFDGYTF. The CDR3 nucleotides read TGTGCCAGCAGCTTAGAAGGGACAGGGTTCGATGGCTACACCTTC.

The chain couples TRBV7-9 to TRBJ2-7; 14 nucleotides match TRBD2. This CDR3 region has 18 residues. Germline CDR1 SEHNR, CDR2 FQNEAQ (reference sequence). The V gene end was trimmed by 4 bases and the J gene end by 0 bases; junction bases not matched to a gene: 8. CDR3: CASSSFRTSGRSSYEQYF. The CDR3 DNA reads TGTGCCAGCAGCTCGTTCAGGACTAGCGGGAGGAGCTCCTACGAGCAGTACTTC.

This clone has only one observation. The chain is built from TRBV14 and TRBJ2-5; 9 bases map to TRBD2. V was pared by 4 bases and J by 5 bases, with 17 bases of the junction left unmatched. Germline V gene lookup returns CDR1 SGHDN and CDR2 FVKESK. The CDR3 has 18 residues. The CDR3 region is CASSPFFYAGGPRETQYF. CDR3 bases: TGTGCCAGCAGCCCCTTCTTTTACGCGGGAGGGCCTCGGGAGACCCAGTACTTC.

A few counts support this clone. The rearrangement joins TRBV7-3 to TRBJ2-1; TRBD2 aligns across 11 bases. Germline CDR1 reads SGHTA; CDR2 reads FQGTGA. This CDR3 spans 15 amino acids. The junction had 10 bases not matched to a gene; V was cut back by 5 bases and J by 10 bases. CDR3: CASSQTSGEVAEQFF. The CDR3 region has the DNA TGTGCCAGCAGCCAGACTAGCGGGGAGGTGGCGGAGCAGTTCTTC.

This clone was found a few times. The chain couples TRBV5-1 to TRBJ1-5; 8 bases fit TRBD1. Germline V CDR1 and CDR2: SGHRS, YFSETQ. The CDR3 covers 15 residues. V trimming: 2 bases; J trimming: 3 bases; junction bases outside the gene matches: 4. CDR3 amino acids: CASSFGQGPNQPQHF. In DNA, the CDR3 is TGCGCCAGCAGCTTCGGACAGGGACCCAATCAGCCCCAGCATTTT. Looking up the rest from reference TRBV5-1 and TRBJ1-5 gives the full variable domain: KAGVTQTPRYLIKTRGQQVTLSCSPISGHRSVSWYQQTPGQGLQFLFEYFSETQRNKGNFPGRFSGRQFSNSRSEMNVSTLELGDSALYLCASSFGQGPNQPQHFGDGTRLSIL.

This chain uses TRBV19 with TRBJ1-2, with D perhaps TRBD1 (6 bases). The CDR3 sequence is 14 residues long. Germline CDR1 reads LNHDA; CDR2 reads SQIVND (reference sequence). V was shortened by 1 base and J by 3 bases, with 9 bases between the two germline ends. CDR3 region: CASSIGGGDYGYTF. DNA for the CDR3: TGTGCCAGTAGTATAGGAGGGGGAGACTATGGCTACACCTTC.

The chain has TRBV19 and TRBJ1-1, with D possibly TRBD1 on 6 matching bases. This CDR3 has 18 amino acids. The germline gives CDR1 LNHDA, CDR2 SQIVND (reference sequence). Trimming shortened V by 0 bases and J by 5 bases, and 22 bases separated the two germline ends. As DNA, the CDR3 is TGTGCCAGTAGTATAGATCCCCTAATGACGTACCAGGGGACTGAAGCTTTCTTT. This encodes CASSIDPLMTYQGTEAFF.

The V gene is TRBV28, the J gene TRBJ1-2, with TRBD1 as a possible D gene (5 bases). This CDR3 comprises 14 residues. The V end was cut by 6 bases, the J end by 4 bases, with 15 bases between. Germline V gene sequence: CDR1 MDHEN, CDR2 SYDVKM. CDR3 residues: CASRQGTRSYGYTF. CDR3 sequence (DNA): TGTGCCAGCAGGCAGGGTACCCGGAGCTATGGCTACACCTTC.

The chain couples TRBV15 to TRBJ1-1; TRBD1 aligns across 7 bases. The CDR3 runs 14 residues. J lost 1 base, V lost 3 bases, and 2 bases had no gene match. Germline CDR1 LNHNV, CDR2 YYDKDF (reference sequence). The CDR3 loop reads CATSRGQRNTEAFF. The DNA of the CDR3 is TGTGCCACCAGCAGGGGACAGCGGAACACTGAAGCTTTCTTT.

CDR3: CASSQDLGGTQHF. In DNA, the CDR3 is TGTGCCAGCAGCCAAGATCTGGGGGGTACCCAGCATTTT. The V gene is TRBV14, the J gene TRBJ1-5, with D possibly matching TRBD1 (5 bases). Germline assignment: CDR1 SGHDN and CDR2 FVKESK. The germline V and J ends were trimmed by 0 bases and 11 bases, with 11 bases remaining between them. This CDR3 spans 13 amino acids.

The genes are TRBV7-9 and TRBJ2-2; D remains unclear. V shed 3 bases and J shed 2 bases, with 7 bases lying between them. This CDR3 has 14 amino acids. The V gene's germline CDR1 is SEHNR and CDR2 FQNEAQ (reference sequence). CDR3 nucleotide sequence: TGTGCCAGCAGCTTGGGCAGCAACACCGGGGAGCTGTTTTTT. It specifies CASSLGSNTGELFF.

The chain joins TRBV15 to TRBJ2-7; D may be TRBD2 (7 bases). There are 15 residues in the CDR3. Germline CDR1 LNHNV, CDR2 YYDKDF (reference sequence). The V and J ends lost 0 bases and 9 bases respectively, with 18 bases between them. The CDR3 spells CATSRDKWGGWVQYF. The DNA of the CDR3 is TGTGCCACCAGCAGAGATAAATGGGGGGGCTGGGTGCAGTACTTC.

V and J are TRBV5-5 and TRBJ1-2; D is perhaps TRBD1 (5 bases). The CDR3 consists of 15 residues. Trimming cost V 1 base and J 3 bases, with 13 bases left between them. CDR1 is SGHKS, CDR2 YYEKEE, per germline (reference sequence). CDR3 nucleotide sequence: TGTGCCAGCAGCTTGTGGTCAGGGTATGACTATGGCTACACCTTC. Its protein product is CASSLWSGYDYGYTF.